The rows below give T cell receptor beta chains drawn from one sample of a study of blood T cells in healthy people across ages. TCRdb ran MiXCR on the 5' RACE reads and lists one entry per CDR3 protein. The sample holds about 1.6 million distinct CDR3 sequences, 30% to 40% seen once. Input material: blood. All receptors derive from a woman aged 30 to 39 in good health. CDR3s include the opening cysteine and the closing phenylalanine or tryptophan. Fields, in order: J gene, V gene, CDR3 protein.

j_gene: TRBJ2-3; v_gene: TRBV2; CDR3aa: CASSEGGAIGDTQYF
j_gene: TRBJ2-1; v_gene: TRBV9; CDR3aa: CASSALAATYNEQFF
j_gene: TRBJ2-7; v_gene: TRBV11-2; CDR3aa: CASSFPGQADYEQYF
j_gene: TRBJ2-3; v_gene: TRBV20-1; CDR3aa: CSARPAGGSDTQYF
j_gene: TRBJ2-7; v_gene: TRBV3-1; CDR3aa: CASSQDLSYSYEQYF
j_gene: TRBJ2-2; v_gene: TRBV6-1; CDR3aa: CASSERDRDGELFF
j_gene: TRBJ2-5; v_gene: TRBV7-2; CDR3aa: CASSLGGSPGETQYF
j_gene: TRBJ2-3; v_gene: TRBV5-1; CDR3aa: CASAWISPPSTDTQYF
j_gene: TRBJ2-5; v_gene: TRBV18; CDR3aa: CASSPLDSIQETQYF
j_gene: TRBJ2-7; v_gene: TRBV28; CDR3aa: CASSLRRATSYEQYF
j_gene: TRBJ2-1; v_gene: TRBV9; CDR3aa: CASSVTGFEQFF
j_gene: TRBJ2-7; v_gene: TRBV30; CDR3aa: CAWSVRVGGTIIHEQYF
j_gene: TRBJ1-2; v_gene: TRBV5-1; CDR3aa: CASSLALGPNYGYTF
j_gene: TRBJ2-1; v_gene: TRBV9; CDR3aa: CASSVGGIGGTYNEQFF
j_gene: TRBJ2-1; v_gene: TRBV24-1; CDR3aa: CATSVDRDLRNEQFF
j_gene: TRBJ2-5; v_gene: TRBV20-1; CDR3aa: CSARDRTSGYNEQYF
j_gene: TRBJ2-1; v_gene: TRBV20-1; CDR3aa: CSAREGLEGEQFF
j_gene: TRBJ1-5; v_gene: TRBV28; CDR3aa: CASSSHQGASNQPQHF
j_gene: TRBJ2-7; v_gene: TRBV6-2/TRBV6-3; CDR3aa: CASRYGREQYF
j_gene: TRBJ2-4; v_gene: TRBV7-2; CDR3aa: CASSSGVGLAKNIQYF
j_gene: TRBJ2-5; v_gene: TRBV27; CDR3aa: CASSLLGGTQYF
j_gene: TRBJ1-4; v_gene: TRBV7-6; CDR3aa: CASSPTVRGTNEKLFF